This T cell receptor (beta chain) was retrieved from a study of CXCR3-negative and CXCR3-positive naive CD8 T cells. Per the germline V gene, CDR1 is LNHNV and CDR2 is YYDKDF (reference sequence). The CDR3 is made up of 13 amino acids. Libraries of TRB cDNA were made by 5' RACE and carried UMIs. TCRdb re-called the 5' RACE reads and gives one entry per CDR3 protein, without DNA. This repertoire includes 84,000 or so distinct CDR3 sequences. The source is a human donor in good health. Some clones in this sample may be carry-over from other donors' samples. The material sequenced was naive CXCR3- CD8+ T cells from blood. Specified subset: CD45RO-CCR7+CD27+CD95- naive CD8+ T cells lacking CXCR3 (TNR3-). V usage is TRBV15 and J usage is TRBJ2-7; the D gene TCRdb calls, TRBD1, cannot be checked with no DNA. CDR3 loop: CATRGRRSYEQYF.